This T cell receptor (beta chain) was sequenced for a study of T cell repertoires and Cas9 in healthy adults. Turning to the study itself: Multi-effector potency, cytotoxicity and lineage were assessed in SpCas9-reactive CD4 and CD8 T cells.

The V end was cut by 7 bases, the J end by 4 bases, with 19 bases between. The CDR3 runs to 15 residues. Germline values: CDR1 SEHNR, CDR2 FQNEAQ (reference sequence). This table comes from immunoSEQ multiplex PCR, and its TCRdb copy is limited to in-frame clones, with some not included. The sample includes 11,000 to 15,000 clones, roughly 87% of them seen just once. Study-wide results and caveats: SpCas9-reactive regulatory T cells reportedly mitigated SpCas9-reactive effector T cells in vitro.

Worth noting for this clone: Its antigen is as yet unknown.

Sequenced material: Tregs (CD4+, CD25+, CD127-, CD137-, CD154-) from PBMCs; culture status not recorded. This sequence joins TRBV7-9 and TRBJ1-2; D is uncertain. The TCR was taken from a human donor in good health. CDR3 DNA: TGTGCCAGCATCCTGGACCTTTCTAACCTCTATGGCTACACCTTC. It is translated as CASILDLSNLYGYTF.